The T cell receptor (beta chain) under discussion was sequenced for a study of shared clonotypes between healthy human individuals. General study points: Though the depth was large, rarefaction showed that sorted-subset sequencing was incomplete.

Germline V gene sequence: CDR1 SGHRS, CDR2 YFSETQ. The CDR3 totals 18 residues. The V and J ends lost 0 bases and 2 bases, in that order; junction bases with no gene match: 7. Produced via immunoSEQ multiplex PCR; TCRdb's table is partial and in-frame only. The table shows around 1.6 million clones, with around 98% occurring only once. Comment on this clone: As yet, its antigen is unknown.

Sequencing was performed on naive CD4+ T cells sorted from blood. Subset noted: CD45RA+ positively selected. This TCR derives from a man aged 25 to 45 in good health. The chain is built from TRBV5-1 and TRBJ2-7; TRBD2 matches 14 bases. The DNA for the CDR3 is TGCGCCAGCAGCTTGGATGGACTAGCGGGAGGAAAAACCTACGAGCAGTACTTC. It specifies CASSLDGLAGGKTYEQYF. Based on the CDR3 plus reference TRBV5-1 and TRBJ2-7, the full variable domain is KAGVTQTPRYLIKTRGQQVTLSCSPISGHRSVSWYQQTPGQGLQFLFEYFSETQRNKGNFPGRFSGRQFSNSRSEMNVSTLELGDSALYLCASSLDGLAGGKTYEQYFGPGTRLTVT.